The clone carrying this T cell receptor (beta chain) was found once. The source of the sample is a study of blood T cell repertoires in COVID-19. Study context: T cells, B-cell-depleted T cells, or PBMCs supplied cDNA or gDNA.

Libraries were prepared by immunoSEQ multiplex PCR; TCRdb keeps only in-frame clonotypes and omits some of them. The table lists more than 40,000 clones, roughly nine tenths of them singletons. There are 13 residues in the CDR3. Germline values: CDR1 SGHTA, CDR2 FQGNSA. Trimming shortened V by 5 bases and J by 7 bases, and 11 bases separated the two germline ends. The chain employs TRBV7-2 and TRBJ1-4; a possible D gene is TRBD1 (5 bases). Sequencing input: peripheral blood. This clonotype originated in a man aged 60-69 years with acute or convalescent COVID-19. CDR3 protein: CASSKGRAEKLFF. The CDR3 bases are TGTGCCAGCAGCAAGGGGAGGGCTGAAAAACTGTTTTTT. The variable domain in full, with the rest retrieved from reference TRBV7-2 and TRBJ1-4, is GAGVSQSPSNKVTEKGKDVELRCDPISGHTALYWYRQSLGQGLEFLIYFQGNSAPDKSGLPSDRFSAERTGGSVSTLTIQRTQQEDSAVYLCASSKGRAEKLFFGSGTQLSVL.